Listed below are T cell receptor beta chains from one sample, sequenced in a study of radiation and T cells in renal cell carcinoma. The method was immunoSEQ multiplex PCR; TCRdb's version includes in-frame clones alone and lacks a portion of them. The data show about 88,000 clones, 65% to 90% seen once. Source: blood, taken from a patient whose treatment included radiotherapy and nephrectomy. Receptors originate from a man aged 50 or older with renal cell carcinoma. CDR3s include the opening cysteine and the closing phenylalanine or tryptophan. The D gene is left open where the match is weak. Part of the rows lack a size; the others show once, few, many or a class for expanded clones.

j_call: TRBJ1-4; clone_size: .; v_call: TRBV7-2; d_call: .; cdr3_nt: TGTGCCAGCAGCCAGGACAGCGCCTATGATGAAAAACTGTTTTTT; cdr3_aa: CASSQDSAYDEKLFF
j_call: TRBJ2-7; clone_size: .; v_call: TRBV6-5; d_call: .; cdr3_nt: TGTGCCAGCAGTTACCGCATGATCTCCTACGAGCAGTACTTC; cdr3_aa: CASSYRMISYEQYF
j_call: TRBJ1-5; clone_size: once; v_call: TRBV28; d_call: .; cdr3_nt: TGTGCCAGTGGGGTTAGCAATCAGCCCCAGCATTTT; cdr3_aa: CASGVSNQPQHF
j_call: TRBJ2-7; clone_size: .; v_call: TRBV5-6; d_call: TRBD1; cdr3_nt: TGTGCCAGCAGCTTTGGGGGACAGGCGTACGAGCAGTACTTC; cdr3_aa: CASSFGGQAYEQYF
j_call: TRBJ1-3; clone_size: .; v_call: TRBV1; d_call: .; cdr3_nt: TGCACCAGCAGCCAACAACTAAGCTCTGGAAACACCATATATTTT; cdr3_aa: CTSSQQLSSGNTIYF
j_call: TRBJ2-1; clone_size: .; v_call: TRBV6-6; d_call: .; cdr3_nt: TGTGCCAGCAGTTACGGGCCCGGCGGCAATGAGCAGTTCTTC; cdr3_aa: CASSYGPGGNEQFF
j_call: TRBJ2-3; clone_size: .; v_call: TRBV13; d_call: .; cdr3_nt: TGTGCCAGCAGCGACCCGACTACTAGCACAGATACGCAGTATTTT; cdr3_aa: CASSDPTTSTDTQYF
j_call: TRBJ1-4; clone_size: .; v_call: TRBV10-2; d_call: .; cdr3_nt: TGCGCCAGCAGTGATAGGAGGGGGGGAGAAAAACTGTTTTTT; cdr3_aa: CASSDRRGGEKLFF
j_call: TRBJ1-4; clone_size: .; v_call: TRBV6-5; d_call: .; cdr3_nt: TGTGCCAGCAGTCGACAGCTCGCCGATGAAAAACTGTTTTTT; cdr3_aa: CASSRQLADEKLFF
j_call: TRBJ2-1; clone_size: .; v_call: TRBV7-2; d_call: .; cdr3_nt: TGTGCCAGCAGCTTAGTGTGGGGGGTAGCGGACAATGAGCAGTTCTTC; cdr3_aa: CASSLVWGVADNEQFF